Listed here are 27 T cell receptor beta chains from one sample, sequenced in a study of blood T cells in healthy people across ages. A second roughly 7 to 12 cycle PCR used barcoded and J-beta primers. One entry per CDR3 protein results from TCRdb running MiXCR on the 5' RACE reads. The table has approximately 600,000 distinct CDR3 sequences, around three fifths seen once; the top ten hold over 30%. Source material: blood. These receptors were obtained from a man aged 60 to 69 in good health.

The genes are TRBV27 and TRBJ2-5; D gene unclear. V was trimmed by 5 bases and J by 3 bases, leaving 13 bases between them. Per germline, CDR1 MNHEY and CDR2 SMNVEV (reference sequence). CDR3 length: 14 amino acids. In nucleotides, the CDR3 is TGTGCCAGCAGTCCCCACGGACGGGAAGAGACCCAGTACTTC. As protein: CASSPHGREETQYF.

The rearrangement uses TRBV12-3 or TRBV12-4 and TRBJ2-7; a possible D gene is TRBD2 (6 bases). The CDR3 totals 13 residues. V was shortened by 7 bases and J by 6 bases, with 16 bases between the two germline ends. CDR3 DNA: TGTGCCAGCACCCTAGCAGCGGGTTTCGAGCAGTACTTC. Translation: CASTLAAGFEQYF.

As for this clonotype: Relative to the germline gene, one junction end is altered; a read error may explain this. The gene calls are TRBV29-1 and TRBJ2-6, with D perhaps matching TRBD2 (7 bases). Germline V gene data show CDR1 as SQVTM and CDR2 as ANQGSEA. This CDR3 comprises 14 residues. This CDR3 reads CSVRGGSGANVPTF. CDR3 coding DNA: TGCAGCGTCCGCGGGGGCTCTGGGGCCAACGTCCCGACTTTC. The whole variable domain, remainder taken from reference TRBV29-1 and TRBJ2-6, is SAVISQKPSRDICQRGTSLTIQCQVDSQVTMMFWYRQQPGQSLTLIATANQGSEATYESGFVIDKFPISRPNLTFSTLTVSNMSPEDSSIYLCSVRGGSGANVPTFGAGSRLTVL.

The chain carries TRBV6-6 and TRBJ2-2; D possibly corresponds to TRBD2 (7 bases). V was trimmed by 2 bases and J by 4 bases, leaving 11 bases between them. CDR3 length: 15 residues. CDR1 MNHNY and CDR2 SVGAGI come from the germline V gene (reference sequence). The CDR3 nucleotides are TGTGCCAGCAGTTACGGGGGGGCGAGCACCGGGGAGCTGTTTTTT. As protein: CASSYGGASTGELFF.

The chain combines TRBV14 with TRBJ2-5; TRBD2 matches 8 bases. Germline V gives CDR1 SGHDN, CDR2 FVKESK. Trimming took 8 bases from V and 7 from J; bases not matched to a gene: 3. The CDR3 totals 11 residues. CDR3 coding DNA: TGTGCCAGCGGGACTAGTAGGACCCAGTACTTC. This gives the protein CASGTSRTQYF.

The chain links TRBV28 to TRBJ2-3; 13 nucleotides align to TRBD2. The CDR3 runs to 14 residues. Germline lookup yields CDR1 MDHEN and CDR2 SYDVKM. The trim removed 11 bases at V and 4 bases at J, leaving 6 bases unmatched. This chain's CDR3 is CAVPGTSGADTQYF. CDR3 nucleotides: TGTGCCGTTCCAGGGACTAGCGGGGCAGATACGCAGTATTTT.

The chain carries TRBV3-1 and TRBJ2-7, with TRBD1 identical over 7 bases. The length of the CDR3 is 18 residues. Trimming took 0 bases from V and 0 from J; bases not matched to a gene: 11. Germline assignment: CDR1 LGHDT and CDR2 YNNKEL (reference sequence). CDR3 DNA sequence: TGTGCCAGCAGCCAAGAGCCTCAGGACAGGACAGCCTCCTACGAGCAGTACTTC. Translated: CASSQEPQDRTASYEQYF.

This sequence joins TRBV10-3 and TRBJ2-7; TRBD1 aligns across 8 bases. The CDR3 runs 16 residues. V lost 0 bases, J lost 0 bases, and 4 bases stayed unmatched. Germline values: CDR1 ENHRY, CDR2 SYGVKD. CDR3 in amino acids: CAISESLDRVSYEQYF. Here the CDR3 DNA reads TGTGCCATCAGTGAGTCATTGGACAGGGTCTCCTACGAGCAGTACTTC.

In this sample, this clonotype turned up a few times. The rearrangement joins TRBV28 to TRBJ2-4; D gene ambiguous. Germline values: CDR1 MDHEN, CDR2 SYDVKM. The CDR3 contains 15 residues. V was trimmed by 6 bases and J by 0 bases, leaving 12 bases between them. The CDR3: CASRPDILAKNIQYF. The CDR3 DNA follows: TGTGCCAGCAGGCCCGACATCCTAGCCAAAAACATTCAGTACTTC.

This clonotype has a handful of counts. This chain uses TRBV9 with TRBJ2-5, with D perhaps TRBD2 (7 bases). The V gene's germline CDR1 is SGDLS and CDR2 YYNGEE. The CDR3 sequence is 14 residues long. V lost 1 base, J lost 6 bases, and 13 bases lay in between. The CDR3 bases are TGTGCCAGCAGCGTAACGGGGGGCGAGAAGACCCAGTACTTC. This sequence encodes CASSVTGGEKTQYF. The full variable domain, rest sourced from reference TRBV9 and TRBJ2-5, is DSGVTQTPKHLITATGQRVTLRCSPRSGDLSVYWYQQSLDQGLQFLIQYYNGEERAKGNILERFSAQQFPDLHSELNLSSLELGDSALYFCASSVTGGEKTQYFGPGTRLLVL.

This clonotype was seen only a few times. The chain combines TRBV2 with TRBJ1-2; the D is unclear. CDR3 size: 11 residues. V lost 11 bases, J lost 7 bases, and 14 bases lay in between. Germline V gene lookup returns CDR1 SNHLY and CDR2 FYNNEI. The CDR3 DNA sequence: TGTGCCGGCTCCGGGAGCGGTGGCTACACCTTC. Translation: CAGSGSGGYTF.

This clonotype turned up a few times. The chain carries TRBV25-1 and TRBJ1-2; D unclear. Germline values: CDR1 MGHDK, CDR2 SYGVNS. Trimming removed 2 bases from V and 2 bases from J, with 9 bases in between. The CDR3 length is 14 residues. CDR3 coding DNA: TGTGCCAGCAGTGAAAAGAGGCAGAACTATGGCTACACCTTC. It encodes CASSEKRQNYGYTF.

As to this clonotype: One junction end disagrees with the germline gene, perhaps due to a read error. DNA for the CDR3: TGTGCCAGCAGCTTATCCGCGCGAGATAATTCACCCCTCCACTTT. Amino acid sequence: CASSLSARDNSPLHF. This chain links TRBV27 with TRBJ1-6; D gene unclear. Germline CDR1 is MNHEY and CDR2 is SMNVEV (reference sequence). The CDR3 totals 15 residues.

J is TRBJ1-2 and V is TRBV25-1; the D is unclear. This CDR3 comprises 13 residues. Germline CDR1 is MGHDK and CDR2 is SYGVNS. V lost 4 bases to trimming and J lost 3 bases, with 9 bases between them. In DNA form, the CDR3 reads TGTGCCAGCAGTGCTCTAGGGCACTATGGCTACACCTTC. It codes for CASSALGHYGYTF.

The chain carries TRBV5-1 and TRBJ1-2, with D unresolved. Trimming removed 0 bases at V and 4 bases at J, with 10 bases between. The CDR3 covers 14 residues. CDR1 is SGHRS, CDR2 YFSETQ, per germline. The CDR3, as DNA: TGCGCCAGCAGCTTGGATCAGGCCGGCTATGGCTACACCTTC. Translating it yields CASSLDQAGYGYTF.

In this sample, this clonotype turned up once. The chain couples TRBV25-1 to TRBJ2-1; the match to TRBD1 covers 10 bases. The length of the CDR3 is 17 residues. V lost 4 bases, J lost 3 bases, and 9 bases stayed unmatched. CDR1 MGHDK and CDR2 SYGVNS come from the germline V gene. The CDR3, as DNA: TGTGCCAGCAGTGCACCTCCGGGACAGGGGATCTACAATGAGCAGTTCTTC. The encoded protein is CASSAPPGQGIYNEQFF.

Concerning this clonotype itself: One end of the junction fails to match germline, which may point to a read error. The chain recombines TRBV7-9 with TRBJ1-4; D is ambiguous. Judging by the DNA end, TRBJ2-2 fits better; the J call may be wrong. CDR3 length: 13 amino acids. From germline, CDR1 is SEHNR and CDR2 FQNEAQ (reference sequence). The CDR3 DNA reads as TGTGCCGGCAGCTTTCATACGACCGGGGAGCTGTTTTTT. Translation gives CAGSFHTTGELFF.

The chain carries TRBV6-2 or TRBV6-3 and TRBJ2-3; D may be TRBD1 or TRBD2 (5 bases each). V was clipped by 10 bases and J by 3 bases, with 17 bases between them. There are 14 residues in the CDR3. Germline-derived CDR1 and CDR2 are MNHEY and SVGEGT. CDR3 protein: CAISRRGVTDTQYF. DNA of the CDR3: TGTGCCATCTCCCGCAGAGGGGTTACAGATACGCAGTATTTT.

This clonotype has a count of ten or more. This may be a read error, as it is one base from a much larger clone. The chain carries TRBV7-6 and TRBJ2-1; TRBD2 aligns across 13 bases. The DNA matches TRBJ2-7 better at its end, which makes the J call doubtful. This CDR3 comprises 16 residues. Germline CDR1 and CDR2: SGHVS and FNYEAQ. CDR3 in DNA: TGTGCCAGCAGCGACGGGACTAGCGGGGACTACAATGAGCAGTACTTC. Its translation: CASSDGTSGDYNEQYF.

The CDR3: CASTTSGGSTDTQYF. In DNA form, the CDR3 reads TGTGCCAGCACCACTAGCGGGGGAAGCACAGATACGCAGTATTTT. The chain is built from TRBV28 and TRBJ2-3, with 11 bases identical to TRBD2. With V trimmed by 7 bases and J by 0 bases, 3 bases remained unmatched. The germline V gene has CDR1 MDHEN and CDR2 SYDVKM. The CDR3 runs to 15 residues. The full variable domain, with the rest looked up from reference TRBV28 and TRBJ2-3, is DVKVTQSSRYLVKRTGEKVFLECVQDMDHENMFWYRQDPGLGLRLIYFSYDVKMKEKGDIPEGYSVSREKKERFSLILESASTNQTSMYLCASTTSGGSTDTQYFGPGTRLTVL.

The table lists this clonotype with a few counts. V gene TRBV27 combines with J gene TRBJ1-4; tentative D call: TRBD1 (5 bases). The germline CDR1 and CDR2 sequences are MNHEY and SMNVEV (reference sequence). The CDR3 is 15 amino acids. Trimming took 5 bases from V and 8 from J, leaving 18 bases between them. The DNA for the CDR3 is TGTGCCAGCAGTACCGCGAGGGCAGGGCGGGAAAAACTGTTTTTT. Its protein is CASSTARAGREKLFF.

The table lists this clonotype with a count of one. The gene calls are TRBV27 and TRBJ2-2; tentative D call: TRBD2 (5 bases). Trimming pared 4 bases from V and 4 bases from J, leaving 10 bases between. The germline gives CDR1 MNHEY, CDR2 SMNVEV (reference sequence). This CDR3 comprises 14 residues. Written as DNA, the CDR3 is TGTGCCAGCAGTTCGAGGGCCCCCACCGGGGAGCTGTTTTTT. Its translation: CASSSRAPTGELFF.

The rearrangement joins TRBV25-1 to TRBJ2-7; a possible D gene is TRBD1 (7 bases). In germline, CDR1 is MGHDK, CDR2 SYGVNS. The CDR3 has 16 amino acids. V lost 5 bases and J lost 3, with 20 bases in between. As DNA, the CDR3 is TGTGCCAGCAGTTCAAGCCTGACAGGGAGGAACTACGAGCAGTACTTC. Its translation: CASSSSLTGRNYEQYF.

V usage is TRBV9 and J usage is TRBJ1-4; 11 positions match TRBD1. J gave up 8 bases and V 2 bases, and 11 bases lay outside the gene matches. CDR3 length: 17 amino acids. From germline, CDR1 is SGDLS and CDR2 YYNGEE. The CDR3 region has the DNA TGTGCCAGCAGCGTGTCTGGACAGGGGGCTGGTGGCGAAAAACTGTTTTTT. Amino acid sequence: CASSVSGQGAGGEKLFF.

This clonotype appeared a single time. The V call is TRBV7-2, the J call TRBJ1-2, with D perhaps TRBD1 (5 bases). Trimming took 1 base from V and 6 from J, leaving 15 bases between them. CDR3 length equals 15 residues. Germline V gene sequence: CDR1 SGHTA, CDR2 FQGNSA. The CDR3 DNA reads TGTGCCAGCAGCTTAGTAGACAGAACGAGGGATGGCTACACCTTC. Residues: CASSLVDRTRDGYTF.

The chain is built from TRBV12-3 or TRBV12-4 and TRBJ1-2; D is uncertain. The CDR3 runs to 13 residues. V lost 4 bases, J lost 6 bases, and 12 bases lay in between. The DNA of the CDR3 is TGTGCCAGCAGTTCTCCGAATAGTCATGGCTACACCTTC. It specifies CASSSPNSHGYTF.

The table lists this clonotype with a few counts. The genes are TRBV29-1 and TRBJ2-5; D remains unclear. V was shortened by 7 bases and J by 1 base, with 7 bases between the two germline ends. Germline-derived CDR1 and CDR2 are SQVTM and ANQGSEA. The CDR3 sequence is 11 residues long. The CDR3 DNA sequence: TGCAGCGGAAGTATCCAAGAGACCCAGTACTTC. This sequence encodes CSGSIQETQYF.